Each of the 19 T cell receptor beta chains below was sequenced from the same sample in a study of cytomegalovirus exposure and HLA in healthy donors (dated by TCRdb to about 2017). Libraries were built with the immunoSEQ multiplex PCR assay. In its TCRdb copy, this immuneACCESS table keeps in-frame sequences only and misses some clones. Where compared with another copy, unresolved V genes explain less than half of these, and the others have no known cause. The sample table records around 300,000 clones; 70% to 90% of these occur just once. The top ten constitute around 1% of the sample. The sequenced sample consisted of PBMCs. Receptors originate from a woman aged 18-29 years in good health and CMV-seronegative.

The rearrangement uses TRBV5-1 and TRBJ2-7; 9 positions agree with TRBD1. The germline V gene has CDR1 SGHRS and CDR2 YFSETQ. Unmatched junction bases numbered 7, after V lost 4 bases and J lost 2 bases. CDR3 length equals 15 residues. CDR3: CASSARQGGAYEQYF. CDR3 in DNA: TGCGCCAGCAGCGCCCGACAGGGGGGGGCCTACGAGCAGTACTTC. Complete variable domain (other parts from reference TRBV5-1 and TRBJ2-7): KAGVTQTPRYLIKTRGQQVTLSCSPISGHRSVSWYQQTPGQGLQFLFEYFSETQRNKGNFPGRFSGRQFSNSRSEMNVSTLELGDSALYLCASSARQGGAYEQYFGPGTRLTVT.

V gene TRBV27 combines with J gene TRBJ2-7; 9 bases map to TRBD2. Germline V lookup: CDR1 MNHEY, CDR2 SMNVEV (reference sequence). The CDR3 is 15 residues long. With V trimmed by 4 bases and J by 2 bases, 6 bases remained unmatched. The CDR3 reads CASSSLAGTTYEQYF. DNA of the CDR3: TGTGCCAGCAGTTCACTAGCGGGTACGACCTACGAGCAGTACTTC.

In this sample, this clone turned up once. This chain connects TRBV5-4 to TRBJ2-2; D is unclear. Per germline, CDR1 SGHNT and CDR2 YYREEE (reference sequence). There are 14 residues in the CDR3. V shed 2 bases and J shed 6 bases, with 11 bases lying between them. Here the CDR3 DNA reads TGTGCCAGCAGCTTACAATTTCGTCCCGGGGAGCTGTTTTTT. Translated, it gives CASSLQFRPGELFF.

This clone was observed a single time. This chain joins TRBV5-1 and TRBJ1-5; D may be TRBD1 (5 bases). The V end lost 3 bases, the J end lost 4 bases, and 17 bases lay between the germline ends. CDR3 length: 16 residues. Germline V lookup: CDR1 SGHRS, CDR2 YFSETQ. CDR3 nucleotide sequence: TGCGCCAGCAGCTCGGGAGGGGCGACTGATAATCAGCCCCAGCATTTT. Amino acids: CASSSGGATDNQPQHF.

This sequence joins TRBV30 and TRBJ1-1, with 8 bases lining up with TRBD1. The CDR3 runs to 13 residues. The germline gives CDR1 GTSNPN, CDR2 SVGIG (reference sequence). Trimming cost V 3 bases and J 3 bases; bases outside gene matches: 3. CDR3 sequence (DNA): TGTGCCTGGAGCGAGGACAGGGACACTGAAGCTTTCTTT. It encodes CAWSEDRDTEAFF.

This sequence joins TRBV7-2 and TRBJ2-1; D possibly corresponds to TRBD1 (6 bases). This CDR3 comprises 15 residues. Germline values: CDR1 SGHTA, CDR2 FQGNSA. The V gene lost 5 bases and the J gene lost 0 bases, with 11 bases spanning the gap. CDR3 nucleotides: TGTGCCAGCAGCCATAACAGGGTCTCCTACAATGAGCAGTTCTTC. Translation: CASSHNRVSYNEQFF.

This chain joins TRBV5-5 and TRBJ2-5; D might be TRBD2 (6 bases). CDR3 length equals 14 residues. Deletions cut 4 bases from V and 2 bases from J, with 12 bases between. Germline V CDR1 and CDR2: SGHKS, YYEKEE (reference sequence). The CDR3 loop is CASSPLADQETQYF. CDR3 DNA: TGTGCCAGCAGCCCTTTAGCGGATCAAGAGACCCAGTACTTC.

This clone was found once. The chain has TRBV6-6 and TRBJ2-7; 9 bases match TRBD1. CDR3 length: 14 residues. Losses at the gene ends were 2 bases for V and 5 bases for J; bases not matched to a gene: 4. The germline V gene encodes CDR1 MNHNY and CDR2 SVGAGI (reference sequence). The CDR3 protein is CASSYGTGSHEQYF. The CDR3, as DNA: TGTGCCAGCAGTTACGGGACAGGGTCCCACGAGCAGTACTTC.

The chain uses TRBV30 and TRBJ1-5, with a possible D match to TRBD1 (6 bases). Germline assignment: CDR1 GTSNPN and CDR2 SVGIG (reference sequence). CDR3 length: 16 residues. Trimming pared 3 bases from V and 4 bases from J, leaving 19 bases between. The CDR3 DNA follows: TGTGCCTGGAGCTCGGGGATTGGGGGCGTAAATCAGCCCCAGCATTTT. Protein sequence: CAWSSGIGGVNQPQHF. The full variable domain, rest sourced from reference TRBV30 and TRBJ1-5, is SQTIHQWPATLVQPVGSPLSLECTVEGTSNPNLYWYRQAAGRGLQLLFYSVGIGQISSEVPQNLSASRPQDRQFILSSKKLLLSDSGFYLCAWSSGIGGVNQPQHFGDGTRLSIL.

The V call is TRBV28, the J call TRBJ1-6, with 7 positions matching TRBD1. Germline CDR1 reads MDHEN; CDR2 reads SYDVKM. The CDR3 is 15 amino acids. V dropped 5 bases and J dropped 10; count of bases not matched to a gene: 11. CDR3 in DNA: TGTGCCAGCAGTCCCCCGACAGGGCTTGGCTCACCCCTCCACTTT. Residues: CASSPPTGLGSPLHF.

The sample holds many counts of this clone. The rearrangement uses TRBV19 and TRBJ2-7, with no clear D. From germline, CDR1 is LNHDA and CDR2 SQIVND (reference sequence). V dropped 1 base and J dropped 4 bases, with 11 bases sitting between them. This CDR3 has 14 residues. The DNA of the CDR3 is TGTGCCAGTAGTATAGCCGGGTCTTTTTACGAGCAGTACTTC. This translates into CASSIAGSFYEQYF.

The CDR3 nucleotides are TGTGCCTTCAGTTATGGACTAGCGGGGGGGACGACAGATACGCAGTATTTT. Protein product: CAFSYGLAGGTTDTQYF. The chain has TRBV30 and TRBJ2-3; TRBD2 agrees at 15 bases. Germline CDR1 reads GTSNPN; CDR2 reads SVGIG (reference sequence). The CDR3 runs 17 residues. After removal of 7 bases from V and 3 bases from J, the junction contained 11 bases not matched to a gene.

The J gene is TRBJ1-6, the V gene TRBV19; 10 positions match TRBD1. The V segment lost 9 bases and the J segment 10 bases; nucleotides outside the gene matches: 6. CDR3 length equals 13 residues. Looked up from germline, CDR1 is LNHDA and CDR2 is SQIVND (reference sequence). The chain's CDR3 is CASGTGEGSPLHF. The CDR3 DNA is TGTGCCAGCGGGACAGGGGAGGGATCACCCCTCCACTTT.

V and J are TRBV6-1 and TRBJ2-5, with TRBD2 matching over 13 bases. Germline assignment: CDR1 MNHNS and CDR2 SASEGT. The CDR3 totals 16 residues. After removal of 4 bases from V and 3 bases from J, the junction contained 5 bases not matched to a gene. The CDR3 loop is CASSVWTSGGEETQYF. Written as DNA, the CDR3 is TGTGCCAGCAGTGTGTGGACTAGCGGGGGAGAAGAGACCCAGTACTTC.

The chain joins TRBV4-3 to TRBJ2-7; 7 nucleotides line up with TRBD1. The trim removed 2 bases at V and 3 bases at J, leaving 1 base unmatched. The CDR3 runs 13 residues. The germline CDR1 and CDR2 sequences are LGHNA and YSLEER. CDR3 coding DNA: TGCGCCAGCAGCCAAACAGGGGACTACGAGCAGTACTTC. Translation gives CASSQTGDYEQYF.

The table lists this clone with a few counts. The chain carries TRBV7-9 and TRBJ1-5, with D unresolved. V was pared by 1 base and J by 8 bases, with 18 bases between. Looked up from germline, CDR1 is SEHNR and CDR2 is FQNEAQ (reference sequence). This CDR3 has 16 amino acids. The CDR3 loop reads CASSLGTDYSGEPQHF. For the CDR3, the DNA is TGTGCCAGCAGCTTAGGTACGGACTATAGCGGGGAGCCCCAGCATTTT.

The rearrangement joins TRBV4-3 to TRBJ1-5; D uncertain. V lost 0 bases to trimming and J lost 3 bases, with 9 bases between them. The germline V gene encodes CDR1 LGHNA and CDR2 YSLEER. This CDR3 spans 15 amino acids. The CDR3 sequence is CASSQERGNNQPQHF. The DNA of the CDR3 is TGCGCCAGCAGCCAAGAACGCGGAAACAATCAGCCCCAGCATTTT.

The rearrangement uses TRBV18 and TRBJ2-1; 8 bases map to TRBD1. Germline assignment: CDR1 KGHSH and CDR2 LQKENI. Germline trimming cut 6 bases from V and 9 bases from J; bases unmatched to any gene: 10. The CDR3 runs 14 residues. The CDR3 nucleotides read TGTGCCAGCTCGTCGGACAGGGAGATGGGTGAGCAGTTCTTC. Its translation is CASSSDREMGEQFF.

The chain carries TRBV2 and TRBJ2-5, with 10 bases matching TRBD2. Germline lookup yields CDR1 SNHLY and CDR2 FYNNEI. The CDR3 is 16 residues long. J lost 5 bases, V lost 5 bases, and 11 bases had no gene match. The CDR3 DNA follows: TGTGCCAGCAGTACTCGGACTAGCGGAGGGGGGGAGACCCAGTACTTC. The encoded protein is CASSTRTSGGGETQYF.